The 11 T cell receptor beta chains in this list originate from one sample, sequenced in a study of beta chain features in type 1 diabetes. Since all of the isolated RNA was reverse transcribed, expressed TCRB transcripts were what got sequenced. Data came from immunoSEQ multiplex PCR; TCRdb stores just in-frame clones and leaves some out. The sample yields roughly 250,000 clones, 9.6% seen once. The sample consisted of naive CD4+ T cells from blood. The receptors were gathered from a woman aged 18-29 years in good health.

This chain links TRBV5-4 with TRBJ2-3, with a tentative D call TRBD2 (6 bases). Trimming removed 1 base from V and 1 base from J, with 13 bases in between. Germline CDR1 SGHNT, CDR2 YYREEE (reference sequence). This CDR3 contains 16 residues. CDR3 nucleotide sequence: TGTGCCAGCAGCTTGAGTCCGGGAGAAGGCACAGATACGCAGTATTTT. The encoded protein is CASSLSPGEGTDTQYF.

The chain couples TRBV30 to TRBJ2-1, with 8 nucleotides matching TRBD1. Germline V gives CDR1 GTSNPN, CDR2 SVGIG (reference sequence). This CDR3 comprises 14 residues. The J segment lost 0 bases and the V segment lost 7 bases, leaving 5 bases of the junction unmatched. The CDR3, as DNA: TGTGCCTCCAAGACAGGGGACTCCTACAATGAGCAGTTCTTC. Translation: CASKTGDSYNEQFF.

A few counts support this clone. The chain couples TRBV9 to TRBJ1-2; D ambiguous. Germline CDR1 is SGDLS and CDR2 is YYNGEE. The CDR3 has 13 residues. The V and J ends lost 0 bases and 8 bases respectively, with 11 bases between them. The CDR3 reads CASSVVEGFGYTF. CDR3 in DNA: TGTGCCAGCAGCGTAGTGGAGGGCTTCGGCTACACCTTC.

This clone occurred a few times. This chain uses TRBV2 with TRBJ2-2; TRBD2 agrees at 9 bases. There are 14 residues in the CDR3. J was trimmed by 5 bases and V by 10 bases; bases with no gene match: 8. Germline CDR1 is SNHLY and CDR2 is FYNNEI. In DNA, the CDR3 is TGTGCCACCAATCCTAGCGGGGTTACCGGGGAGCTGTTTTTT. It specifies CATNPSGVTGELFF.

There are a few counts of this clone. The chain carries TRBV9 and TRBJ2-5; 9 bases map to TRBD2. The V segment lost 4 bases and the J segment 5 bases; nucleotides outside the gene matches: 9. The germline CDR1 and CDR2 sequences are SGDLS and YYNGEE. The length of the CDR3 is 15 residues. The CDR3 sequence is CASSIGGRAEETQYF. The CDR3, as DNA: TGTGCCAGCAGCATCGGCGGGAGGGCCGAGGAGACCCAGTACTTC.

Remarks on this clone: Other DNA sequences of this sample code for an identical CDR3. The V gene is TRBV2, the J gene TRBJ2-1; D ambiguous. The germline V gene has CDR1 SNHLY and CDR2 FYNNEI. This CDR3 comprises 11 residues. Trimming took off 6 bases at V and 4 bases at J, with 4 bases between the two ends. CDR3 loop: CASSLYNEQFF. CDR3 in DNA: TGTGCCAGCAGCCTTTACAATGAGCAGTTCTTC.

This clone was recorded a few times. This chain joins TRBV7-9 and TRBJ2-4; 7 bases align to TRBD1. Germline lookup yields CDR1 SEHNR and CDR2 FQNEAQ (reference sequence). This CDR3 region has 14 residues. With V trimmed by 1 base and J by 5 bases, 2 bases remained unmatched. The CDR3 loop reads CASSLGGQQNIQYF. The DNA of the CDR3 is TGTGCCAGCAGCTTAGGGGGACAGCAAAACATTCAGTACTTC.

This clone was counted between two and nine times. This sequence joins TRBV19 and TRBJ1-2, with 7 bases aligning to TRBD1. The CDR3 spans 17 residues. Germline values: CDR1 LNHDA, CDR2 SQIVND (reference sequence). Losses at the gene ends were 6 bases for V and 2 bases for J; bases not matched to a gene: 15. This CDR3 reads CASRNPGWQGDNYGYTF. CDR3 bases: TGTGCCAGTAGGAACCCCGGATGGCAGGGGGACAACTATGGCTACACCTTC.

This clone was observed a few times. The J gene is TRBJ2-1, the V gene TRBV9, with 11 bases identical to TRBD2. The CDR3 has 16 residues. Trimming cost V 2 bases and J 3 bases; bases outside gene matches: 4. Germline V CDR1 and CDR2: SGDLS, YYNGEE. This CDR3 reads CASSVTSGTVYNEQFF. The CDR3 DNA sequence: TGTGCCAGCAGCGTGACTAGCGGGACTGTCTACAATGAGCAGTTCTTC.

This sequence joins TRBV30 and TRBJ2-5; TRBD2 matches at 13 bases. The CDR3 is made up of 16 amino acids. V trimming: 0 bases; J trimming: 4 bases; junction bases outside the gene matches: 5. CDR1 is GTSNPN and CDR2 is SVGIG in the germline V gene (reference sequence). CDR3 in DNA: TGTGCCTGGAGTGTACTAGCGGGGGGGCACGGAGAGACCCAGTACTTC. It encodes CAWSVLAGGHGETQYF.

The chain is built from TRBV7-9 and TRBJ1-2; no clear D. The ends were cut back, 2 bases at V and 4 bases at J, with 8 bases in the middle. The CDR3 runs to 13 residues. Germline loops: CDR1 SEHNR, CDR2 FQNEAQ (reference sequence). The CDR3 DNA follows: TGTGCCAGCAGCTTATCACGGAGCTATGGCTACACCTTC. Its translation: CASSLSRSYGYTF.